This TCR beta chain was sequenced for a study of metastatic and nonmetastatic thyroid tumors. Study at large: Peripheral blood and tumor or nodule samples from malignant and benign thyroid patients were compared.

Ten or more counts support this clone. What it binds is unknown. Germline CDR1 reads LGHDT; CDR2 reads YNNKEL (reference sequence). This CDR3 has 14 residues. Trimming cost V 4 bases and J 0 bases, with 10 bases left between them. Broader study findings: It was reported that TCR beta diversity was significantly higher in malignant thyroid tumors than benign nodules, in blood and tumor.

Study processing details: The distant-metastasis classifier for papillary thyroid cancer was built from CDR3 differences across clinicopathological groups. TCRdb re-clonotyped the PCR reads through MiXCR. These V and J calls derive from TCRdb rather than the authors' analysis. The sample has tens of thousands of clones; approximately 18% are singletons. Prior to thyroid surgery, none of the patients had received any treatment. This receptor was taken from a male donor with papillary thyroid cancer or a benign thyroid nodule (not recorded which). Some clones in this sample may be carry-over from other donors' samples. Sequencing used blood. The rearrangement joins TRBV3-1 to TRBJ2-7, with unresolved D. For the CDR3, the DNA is TGTGCCAGCAGCCCTTCAGTGAGCTCCTACGAGCAGTACTTC. This sequence encodes CASSPSVSSYEQYF.